The present entry profiles one T cell receptor beta chain with its context. Assay used: immunoSEQ multiplex PCR; TCRdb lists only in-frame clones, some missing. The table lists about 53,000 clones, approximately 91% of them singletons. This sample was taken from a study of blood T cell repertoires in COVID-19. The V gene lost 6 bases and the J gene lost 9 bases, with 18 bases spanning the gap. Germline CDR1 MNHEY, CDR2 SMNVEV (reference sequence). The CDR3 extends over 14 amino acids. The specimen was peripheral blood. The genes are TRBV27 and TRBJ2-1, with a weak D call TRBD2 (5 bases). The sequence came from a human donor in a cohort sampled during active COVID-19. The CDR3 DNA sequence: TGTGCCAGCAGGGCCCGGGATCCCAAGGGTGAGCAGTTCTTC. Protein sequence: CASRARDPKGEQFF.